These T cell receptor beta chains were read from a single sample in a study of blood T cell repertoires in COVID-19. TCRdb's copy holds only in-frame clones and misses some; the assay was immunoSEQ multiplex PCR. The repertoire includes roughly 340,000 clones, around nine tenths of them detected once, and around 3.5% sits in the top ten. Sequenced material: peripheral blood. These receptors were taken from a woman younger than 30 who had recovered from COVID-19. CDR3s include the opening cysteine and the closing phenylalanine or tryptophan. The D gene is left open where the match is weak. Only some rows state a clone size, as once, few, many or a class for expanded clones.

D: TRBD2; J: TRBJ2-3; V: TRBV3-1/TRBV3-2; size: -; CDR3: CASSQALASSGSRMGDTQYF; DNA: TGTGCCAGCAGCCAAGCGCTAGCCTCTAGCGGGAGTAGAATGGGAGATACGCAGTATTTT
D: -; J: TRBJ1-2; V: TRBV29-1; size: -; CDR3: CSVGAANYGYTF; DNA: TGCAGCGTTGGAGCAGCGAACTATGGCTACACCTTC
D: -; J: TRBJ1-1; V: TRBV5-3; size: -; CDR3: CARSLVTSRPNTEAFF; DNA: TGTGCCAGAAGCTTGGTTACGTCCAGGCCGAACACTGAAGCTTTCTTT
D: -; J: TRBJ2-1; V: TRBV6-2/TRBV6-3; size: -; CDR3: CASSSTDFGFGNEQFF; DNA: TGTGCCAGCAGTTCGACAGACTTCGGGTTCGGCAATGAGCAGTTCTTC
D: -; J: TRBJ2-3; V: TRBV9; size: -; CDR3: CASSGTADLSDTQYF; DNA: TGTGCCAGCAGCGGTACAGCCGATCTGTCCGATACGCAGTATTTT
D: -; J: TRBJ1-1; V: TRBV4-3; size: -; CDR3: CASSPKQGLNTEAFF; DNA: TGCGCCAGCAGCCCGAAGCAGGGCCTGAACACTGAAGCTTTCTTT
D: TRBD2; J: TRBJ2-2; V: TRBV11-3; size: once; CDR3: CASSFSLAGTSSNTGELFF; DNA: TGTGCCAGCAGCTTCTCACTAGCGGGGACGTCGTCGAACACCGGGGAGCTGTTTTTT
D: -; J: TRBJ1-5; V: TRBV21-1; size: few; CDR3: CASTNRGYNQPQHF; DNA: TGTGCCAGCACCAATCGAGGGTACAATCAGCCCCAGCATTTT
D: TRBD1; J: TRBJ2-5; V: TRBV2; size: few; CDR3: CASGGQGRETQYF; DNA: TGTGCCAGTGGGGGACAGGGGAGAGAGACCCAGTACTTC
D: TRBD1; J: TRBJ1-1; V: TRBV7-2; size: -; CDR3: CASSLFRDRGLNTEAFF; DNA: TGTGCCAGCAGCTTATTCCGGGACAGGGGATTGAACACTGAAGCTTTCTTT
D: TRBD1; J: TRBJ1-1; V: TRBV5-4; size: once; CDR3: CASSKDRGFAAFF; DNA: TGTGCCAGCAGCAAGGACAGGGGTTTTGCAGCTTTCTTT
D: TRBD2; J: TRBJ2-3; V: TRBV10-1; size: -; CDR3: CASSGSSFGLAGADTQYF; DNA: TGCGCCAGCAGTGGATCCTCATTCGGGCTAGCGGGGGCAGATACGCAGTATTTT
D: -; J: TRBJ2-3; V: TRBV2; size: -; CDR3: CASSGYPEGHRIRVTQYF; DNA: TGTGCCAGCAGTGGTTATCCTGAGGGACACCGGATTAGGGTTACGCAGTATTTT
D: TRBD1; J: TRBJ1-2; V: TRBV5-8; size: -; CDR3: CASSRRTGVGYTF; DNA: TGTGCCAGCAGCCGACGGACAGGGGTTGGCTACACCTTC
D: TRBD2; J: TRBJ2-2; V: TRBV19; size: -; CDR3: CASSIDGRPRASGTNTGELFF; DNA: TGTGCCAGTAGTATAGATGGGCGGCCCCGGGCTAGCGGGACCAACACCGGGGAGCTGTTTTTT
D: -; J: TRBJ1-2; V: TRBV3-1/TRBV3-2; size: -; CDR3: CASSHHGRLQGKLGYGYTF; DNA: TGTGCCAGCAGCCACCACGGTCGCCTACAGGGTAAACTAGGCTATGGCTACACCTTC
D: TRBD2; J: TRBJ2-5; V: TRBV18; size: -; CDR3: CASSPRGGQETQYF; DNA: TGTGCCAGCTCACCGAGGGGAGGGCAAGAGACCCAGTACTTC
D: TRBD1; J: TRBJ1-2; V: TRBV9; size: -; CDR3: CASSEGDRGPFYGYTF; DNA: TGTGCCAGCAGCGAGGGGGACAGGGGGCCTTTCTATGGCTACACCTTC
D: -; J: TRBJ1-2; V: TRBV27; size: -; CDR3: CASSFRGGSGYTF; DNA: TGTGCCAGCAGTTTTAGGGGGGGTTCTGGCTACACCTTC
D: TRBD1; J: TRBJ1-2; V: TRBV19; size: -; CDR3: CASSIVGTGAPNYGYTF; DNA: TGTGCCAGTAGTATCGTCGGGACAGGGGCCCCAAACTATGGCTACACCTTC
D: TRBD1; J: TRBJ1-1; V: TRBV5-4; size: -; CDR3: CASSRGQGRTEAFF; DNA: TGTGCCAGCAGTCGGGGACAGGGAAGAACTGAAGCTTTCTTT
D: TRBD1; J: TRBJ1-3; V: TRBV27; size: -; CDR3: CASSSDRRGNTIYF; DNA: TGTGCCAGCAGCTCGGACAGGAGAGGAAACACCATATATTTT
D: TRBD1; J: TRBJ2-5; V: TRBV6-2/TRBV6-3; size: -; CDR3: CASSYSNLGQVETQYF; DNA: TGTGCCAGCAGTTACTCGAATCTGGGACAGGTGGAGACCCAGTACTTC
D: -; J: TRBJ2-3; V: TRBV27; size: -; CDR3: CASSLSPSLVDTQYF; DNA: TGTGCCAGCAGTTTATCGCCTAGCTTGGTAGATACGCAGTATTTT
D: TRBD2; J: TRBJ2-3; V: TRBV9; size: once; CDR3: CASSPQVGGTDTQYF; DNA: TGTGCCAGCAGCCCTCAGGTGGGAGGGACAGATACGCAGTATTTT
D: -; J: TRBJ1-4; V: TRBV7-9; size: once; CDR3: CASSLKTRPRHNEKLFF; DNA: TGTGCCAGCAGCTTAAAAACCAGGCCCCGACATAATGAAAAACTGTTTTTT
D: TRBD2; J: TRBJ2-5; V: TRBV11-2; size: -; CDR3: CASSSTFSLLAGTQETQYF; DNA: TGTGCCAGCAGCTCCACCTTCAGTCTTTTAGCGGGGACCCAAGAGACCCAGTACTTC
D: -; J: TRBJ1-2; V: TRBV6-2/TRBV6-3; size: -; CDR3: CASSLAGAYGYTF; DNA: TGTGCCAGCAGTTTAGCGGGGGCCTATGGCTACACCTTC
D: TRBD2; J: TRBJ2-3; V: TRBV7-8; size: -; CDR3: CASSQVAGGYPDTQYF; DNA: TGTGCCAGCAGCCAAGTAGCGGGAGGGTACCCAGATACGCAGTATTTT
D: -; J: TRBJ2-2; V: TRBV21-1; size: few; CDR3: CASSKASGACTGELFF; DNA: TGTGCCAGCAGCAAAGCTAGCGGGGCGTGCACCGGGGAGCTGTTTTTT
D: -; J: TRBJ1-1; V: TRBV3-1/TRBV3-2; size: few; CDR3: CASSQVLAEEAFF; DNA: TGTGCCAGCAGCCAAGTTTTGGCAGAAGAAGCTTTCTTT
D: -; J: TRBJ2-1; V: TRBV6-5; size: once; CDR3: CASSLMSGYNEQFF; DNA: TGTGCCAGCAGCCTCATGTCGGGGTACAATGAGCAGTTCTTC
D: TRBD1; J: TRBJ1-5; V: TRBV6-6; size: -; CDR3: CASLSSGTVNQPQHF; DNA: TGTGCCAGTCTGTCATCCGGGACAGTCAATCAGCCCCAGCATTTT
D: -; J: TRBJ1-1; V: TRBV7-9; size: -; CDR3: CASSNRVLNTEAFF; DNA: TGTGCCAGCAGCAACAGGGTATTGAACACTGAAGCTTTCTTT
D: -; J: TRBJ1-4; V: TRBV6-5; size: once; CDR3: CASSYSDRRGEKLFF; DNA: TGTGCCAGCAGTTACTCCGACCGACGGGGTGAAAAACTGTTTTTT
D: -; J: TRBJ1-3; V: TRBV11-3; size: -; CDR3: CASSLRTSGNTIYF; DNA: TGTGCCAGCAGCCTACGGACTTCTGGAAACACCATATATTTT
D: -; J: TRBJ1-3; V: TRBV6-1; size: -; CDR3: CASSDAFGEPYGNTIYF; DNA: TGTGCCAGCAGTGATGCCTTTGGGGAGCCATATGGAAACACCATATATTTT
D: -; J: TRBJ1-5; V: TRBV19; size: -; CDR3: CASGQFSNQPQHF; DNA: TGTGCCAGTGGCCAATTTAGCAATCAGCCCCAGCATTTT
D: TRBD2; J: TRBJ2-1; V: TRBV19; size: -; CDR3: CASSVQTSLYEQFF; DNA: TGTGCCAGTAGTGTCCAGACTAGCCTCTATGAGCAGTTCTTC
D: -; J: TRBJ1-5; V: TRBV3-1/TRBV3-2; size: -; CDR3: CASSQGTGSNQPQHF; DNA: TGTGCCAGCAGCCAGGGGACTGGTAGCAATCAGCCCCAGCATTTT
D: TRBD2; J: TRBJ2-1; V: TRBV19; size: -; CDR3: CASSISGSRPNEQFF; DNA: TGTGCCAGTAGTATTAGCGGGAGCCGGCCTAATGAGCAGTTCTTC
D: -; J: TRBJ1-3; V: TRBV9; size: -; CDR3: CASSVGLSGGRGNTIYF; DNA: TGTGCCAGCAGCGTGGGGTTATCGGGAGGTCGAGGGAACACCATATATTTT
D: -; J: TRBJ1-3; V: TRBV25-1; size: -; CDR3: CASSESGVISGNTIYF; DNA: TGTGCCAGCAGTGAATCGGGAGTTATCTCTGGAAACACCATATATTTT
D: TRBD2; J: TRBJ2-1; V: TRBV3-1/TRBV3-2; size: -; CDR3: CASSRSGGLADNEQFF; DNA: TGTGCCAGCAGCCGATCCGGGGGACTAGCAGACAATGAGCAGTTCTTC
D: -; J: TRBJ1-6; V: TRBV7-8; size: -; CDR3: CASSPRSVLAYNSPLHF; DNA: TGTGCCAGCAGCCCTCGCTCAGTTCTAGCCTATAATTCACCCCTCCACTTT
D: -; J: TRBJ1-2; V: TRBV20-1; size: -; CDR3: CSARAGGGYTF; DNA: TGCAGTGCTAGAGCGGGGGGTGGCTACACCTTC
D: -; J: TRBJ2-2; V: TRBV7-2; size: -; CDR3: CASSLGLLNTGELFF; DNA: TGTGCCAGCAGCTTAGGGCTACTAAACACCGGGGAGCTGTTTTTT
D: -; J: TRBJ1-2; V: TRBV6-2/TRBV6-3; size: -; CDR3: CASSSTTNYGYTF; DNA: TGTGCCAGCAGTTCCACTACTAACTATGGCTACACCTTC
D: TRBD1; J: TRBJ1-5; V: TRBV10-3; size: -; CDR3: CAGPQGAGQPQHF; DNA: TGTGCCGGACCTCAGGGGGCAGGGCAGCCCCAGCATTTT
D: -; J: TRBJ1-1; V: TRBV2; size: few; CDR3: CASNQRQSEAFF; DNA: TGTGCCAGCAACCAAAGACAGTCCGAAGCTTTCTTT
D: -; J: TRBJ2-3; V: TRBV6-1; size: -; CDR3: CASSDASRSTDTQYF; DNA: TGTGCCAGCAGTGATGCGTCGAGAAGCACAGATACGCAGTATTTT